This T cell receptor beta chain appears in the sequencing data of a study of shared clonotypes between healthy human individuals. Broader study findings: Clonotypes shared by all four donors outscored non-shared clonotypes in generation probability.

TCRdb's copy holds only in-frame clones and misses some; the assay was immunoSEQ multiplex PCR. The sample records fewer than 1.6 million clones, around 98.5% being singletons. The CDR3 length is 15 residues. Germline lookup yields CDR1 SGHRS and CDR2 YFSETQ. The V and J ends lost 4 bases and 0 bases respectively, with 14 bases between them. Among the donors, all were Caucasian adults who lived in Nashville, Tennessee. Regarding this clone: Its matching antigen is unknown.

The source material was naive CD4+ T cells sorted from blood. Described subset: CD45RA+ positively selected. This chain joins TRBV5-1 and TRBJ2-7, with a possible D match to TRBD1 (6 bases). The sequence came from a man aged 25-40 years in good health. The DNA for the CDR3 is TGCGCCAGCAGCCGGACAGTCAGTAGCTCCTACGAGCAGTACTTC. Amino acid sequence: CASSRTVSSSYEQYF.